These T cell receptor beta chains were read from a single sample in a study of control samples from healthy donors and cancer patients. The data were produced by immunoSEQ multiplex PCR, yet TCRdb's version contains in-frame clones alone and is incomplete. The sample consists of approximately 160,000 clones, under 95% of them appearing once. Sequencing was performed on blood. The receptors originated from a woman between 18 and 30 years old in good health. The CDR3 runs from the conserved cysteine through the conserved F or W. D genes are given only for firm matches. A row's size may be missing; if present it is once, few, many or a size class.

v_gene	abundance	len	j_gene	d_gene	CDR3aa	CDR3nt
TRBV25-1	.	15	TRBJ2-1	.	CASSREGEPYNEQFF	TGTGCCAGCAGTAGGGAGGGGGAGCCCTACAATGAGCAGTTCTTC
TRBV7-9	.	14	TRBJ1-1	TRBD1	CASSTGQMKTEAFF	TGTGCCAGCAGCACGGGACAGATGAAGACTGAAGCTTTCTTT
TRBV4-3	.	13	TRBJ2-3	.	CASSQDRPDTQYF	TGCGCCAGCAGCCAAGATAGACCAGATACGCAGTATTTT
TRBV12-5	.	14	TRBJ1-1	TRBD1	CASGSQGVGTEAFF	TGTGCTAGTGGTTCGCAGGGGGTCGGCACTGAAGCTTTCTTT
TRBV9	.	14	TRBJ2-5	.	CASSVGAPGETQYF	TGTGCCAGCAGCGTAGGGGCCCCGGGGGAGACCCAGTACTTC
TRBV19	.	11	TRBJ1-1	.	CASSTAAEAFF	TGTGCCAGTAGTACAGCGGCAGAAGCTTTCTTT
TRBV3-1/TRBV3-2	.	12	TRBJ2-3	.	CASSQWEDTQYF	TGTGCCAGCAGCCAATGGGAAGATACGCAGTATTTT
TRBV19	.	14	TRBJ1-1	.	CASSISQGATEAFF	TGTGCCAGTAGTATCTCACAGGGAGCCACTGAAGCTTTCTTT
TRBV27	.	17	TRBJ2-3	.	CASSSPGRRVSTDTQYF	TGTGCCAGCAGTTCCCCGGGACGAAGGGTTAGCACAGATACGCAGTATTTT
TRBV6-5	once	13	TRBJ1-2	TRBD1	CASSYRDRDGYTF	TGTGCCAGCAGTTACCGGGACAGGGATGGCTACACCTTC
TRBV5-4	.	14	TRBJ2-3	.	CASSFRPRTDTQYF	TGTGCCAGCAGCTTTAGACCCCGCACAGATACGCAGTATTTT
TRBV21-1	.	11	TRBJ2-4	.	CASTSGGVQYF	TGTGCCAGCACCTCAGGAGGAGTTCAGTACTTC
TRBV5-6	.	18	TRBJ2-3	.	CASREVGSPSTSTDTQYF	TGTGCCAGCAGAGAGGTGGGAAGCCCAAGTACTAGCACAGATACGCAGTATTTT
TRBV12-3/TRBV12-4	.	12	TRBJ1-1	.	CASSPGNTEAFF	TGTGCCAGCAGTCCAGGGAACACTGAAGCTTTCTTT
TRBV6-2/TRBV6-3	.	14	TRBJ2-3	.	CASSYWRDTDTQYF	TGTGCCAGCAGTTACTGGAGGGACACAGATACGCAGTATTTT
TRBV11-2	.	14	TRBJ1-5	.	CASSLEYSNQPQHF	TGTGCCAGCAGCTTAGAGTACAGCAATCAGCCCCAGCATTTT